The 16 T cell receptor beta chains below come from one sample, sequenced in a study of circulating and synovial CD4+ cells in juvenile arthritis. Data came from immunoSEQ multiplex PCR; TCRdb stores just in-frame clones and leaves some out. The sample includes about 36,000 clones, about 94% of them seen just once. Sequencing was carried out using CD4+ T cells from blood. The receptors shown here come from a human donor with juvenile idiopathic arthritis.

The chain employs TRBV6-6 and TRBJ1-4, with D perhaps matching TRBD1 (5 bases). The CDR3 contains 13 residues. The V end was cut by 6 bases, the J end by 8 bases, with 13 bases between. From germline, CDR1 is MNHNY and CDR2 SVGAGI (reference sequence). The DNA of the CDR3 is TGTGCCAGCAGAGGGGCCCCCCGGGAAAAACTGTTTTTT. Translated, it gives CASRGAPREKLFF.

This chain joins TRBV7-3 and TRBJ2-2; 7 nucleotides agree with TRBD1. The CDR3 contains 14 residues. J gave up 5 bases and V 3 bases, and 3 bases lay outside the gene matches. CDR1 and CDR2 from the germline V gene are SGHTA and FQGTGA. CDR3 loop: CASSFTGETGELFF. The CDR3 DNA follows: TGTGCCAGCAGCTTTACAGGGGAAACCGGGGAGCTGTTTTTT.

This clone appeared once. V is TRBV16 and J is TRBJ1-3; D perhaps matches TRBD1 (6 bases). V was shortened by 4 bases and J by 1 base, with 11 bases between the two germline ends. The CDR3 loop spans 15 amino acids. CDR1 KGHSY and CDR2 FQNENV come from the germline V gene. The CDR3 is CASSLSGVSGNTIYF. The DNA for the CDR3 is TGTGCCAGCAGCCTATCAGGGGTTTCTGGAAACACCATATATTTT.

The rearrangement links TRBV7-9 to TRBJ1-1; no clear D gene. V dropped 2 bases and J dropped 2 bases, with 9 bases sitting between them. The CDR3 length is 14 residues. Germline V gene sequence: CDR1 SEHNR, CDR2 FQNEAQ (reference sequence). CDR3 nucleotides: TGTGCCAGCAGCTTATACGGGTTAAACACTGAAGCTTTCTTT. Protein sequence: CASSLYGLNTEAFF.

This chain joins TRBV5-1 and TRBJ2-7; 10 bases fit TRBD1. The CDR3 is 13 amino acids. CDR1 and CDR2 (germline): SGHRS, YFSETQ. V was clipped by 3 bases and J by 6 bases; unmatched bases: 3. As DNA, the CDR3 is TGCGCCAGCAGCTGGAGGGACAGGGGCGAGCAGTACTTC. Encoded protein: CASSWRDRGEQYF.

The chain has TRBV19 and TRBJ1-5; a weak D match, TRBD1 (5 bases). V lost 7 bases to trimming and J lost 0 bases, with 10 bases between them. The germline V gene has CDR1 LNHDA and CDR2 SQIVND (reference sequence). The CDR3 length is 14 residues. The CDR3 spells CASTRQPSNQPQHF. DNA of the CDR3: TGTGCCAGTACCAGACAGCCTAGCAATCAGCCCCAGCATTTT.

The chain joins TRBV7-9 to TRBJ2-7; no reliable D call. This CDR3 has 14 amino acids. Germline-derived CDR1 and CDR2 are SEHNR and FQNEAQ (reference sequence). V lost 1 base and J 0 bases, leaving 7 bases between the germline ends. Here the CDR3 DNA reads TGTGCCAGCAGCTTAGTTACGAGCTCCTACGAGCAGTACTTC. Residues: CASSLVTSSYEQYF.

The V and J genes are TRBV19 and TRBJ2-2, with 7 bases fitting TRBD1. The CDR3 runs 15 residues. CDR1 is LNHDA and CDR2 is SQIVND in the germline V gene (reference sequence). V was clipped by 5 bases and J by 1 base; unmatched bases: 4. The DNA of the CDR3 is TGTGCCAGTAGTCCCAGGGGGTGGAACACCGGGGAGCTGTTTTTT. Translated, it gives CASSPRGWNTGELFF.

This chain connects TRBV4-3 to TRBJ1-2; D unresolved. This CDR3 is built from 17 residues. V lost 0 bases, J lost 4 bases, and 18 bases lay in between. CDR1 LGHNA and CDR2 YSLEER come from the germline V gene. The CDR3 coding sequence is TGCGCCAGCAGCCAAGATGGTGACGGCGAAACGGGCTATGGCTACACCTTC. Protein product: CASSQDGDGETGYGYTF.

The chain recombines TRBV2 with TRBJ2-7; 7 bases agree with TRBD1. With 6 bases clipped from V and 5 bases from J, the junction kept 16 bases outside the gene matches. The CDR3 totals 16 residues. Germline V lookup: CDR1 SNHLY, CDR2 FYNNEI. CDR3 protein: CASSFRPEGAGHEQYF. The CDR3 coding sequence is TGTGCCAGCAGCTTTCGCCCCGAGGGGGCAGGCCACGAGCAGTACTTC.

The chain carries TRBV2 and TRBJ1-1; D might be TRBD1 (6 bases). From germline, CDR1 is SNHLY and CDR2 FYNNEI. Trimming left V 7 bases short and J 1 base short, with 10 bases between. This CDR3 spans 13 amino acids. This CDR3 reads CASTRTENTEAFF. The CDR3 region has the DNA TGTGCCAGCACTAGGACAGAGAACACTGAAGCTTTCTTT.

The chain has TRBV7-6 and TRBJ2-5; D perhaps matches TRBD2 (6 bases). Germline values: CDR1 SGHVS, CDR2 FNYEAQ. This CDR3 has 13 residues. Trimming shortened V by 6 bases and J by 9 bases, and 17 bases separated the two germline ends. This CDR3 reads CASSPEGRDSQYF. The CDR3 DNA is TGTGCCAGCAGTCCAGAGGGAAGGGACTCCCAGTACTTC. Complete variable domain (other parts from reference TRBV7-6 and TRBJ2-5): GAGVSQSPRYKVTKRGQDVALRCDPISGHVSLYWYRQALGQGPEFLTYFNYEAQQDKSGLPNDRFSAERPEGSISTLTIQRTEQRDSAMYRCASSPEGRDSQYFGPGTRLLVL.

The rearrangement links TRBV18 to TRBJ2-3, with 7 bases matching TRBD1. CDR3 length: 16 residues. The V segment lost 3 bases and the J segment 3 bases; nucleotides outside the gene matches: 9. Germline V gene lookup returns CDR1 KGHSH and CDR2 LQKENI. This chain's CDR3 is CASSPRQGELTDTQYF. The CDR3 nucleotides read TGTGCCAGCTCACCCAGACAGGGAGAGTTAACAGATACGCAGTATTTT.

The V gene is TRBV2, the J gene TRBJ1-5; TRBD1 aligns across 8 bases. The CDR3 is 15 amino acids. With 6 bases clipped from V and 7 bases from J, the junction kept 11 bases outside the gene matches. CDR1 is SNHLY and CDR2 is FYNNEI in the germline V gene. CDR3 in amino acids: CASRRTGSGVQPQHF. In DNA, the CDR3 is TGTGCCAGCAGGCGGACAGGGAGCGGGGTCCAGCCCCAGCATTTT.

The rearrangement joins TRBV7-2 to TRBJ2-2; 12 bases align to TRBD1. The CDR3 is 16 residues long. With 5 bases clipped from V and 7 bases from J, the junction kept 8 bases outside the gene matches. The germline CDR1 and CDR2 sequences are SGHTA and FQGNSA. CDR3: CASSLGTGGTDGELFF. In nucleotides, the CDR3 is TGTGCCAGCAGCCTCGGGACAGGGGGCACGGACGGGGAGCTGTTTTTT. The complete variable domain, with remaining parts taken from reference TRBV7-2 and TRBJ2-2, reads GAGVSQSPSNKVTEKGKDVELRCDPISGHTALYWYRQSLGQGLEFLIYFQGNSAPDKSGLPSDRFSAERTGGSVSTLTIQRTQQEDSAVYLCASSLGTGGTDGELFFGEGSRLTVL.

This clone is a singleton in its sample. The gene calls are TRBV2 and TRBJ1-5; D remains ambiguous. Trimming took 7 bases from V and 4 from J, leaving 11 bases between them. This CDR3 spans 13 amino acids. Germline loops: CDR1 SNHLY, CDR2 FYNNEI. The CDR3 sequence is CASTEVDNQPQHF. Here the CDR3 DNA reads TGTGCCAGCACGGAGGTTGATAATCAGCCCCAGCATTTT.